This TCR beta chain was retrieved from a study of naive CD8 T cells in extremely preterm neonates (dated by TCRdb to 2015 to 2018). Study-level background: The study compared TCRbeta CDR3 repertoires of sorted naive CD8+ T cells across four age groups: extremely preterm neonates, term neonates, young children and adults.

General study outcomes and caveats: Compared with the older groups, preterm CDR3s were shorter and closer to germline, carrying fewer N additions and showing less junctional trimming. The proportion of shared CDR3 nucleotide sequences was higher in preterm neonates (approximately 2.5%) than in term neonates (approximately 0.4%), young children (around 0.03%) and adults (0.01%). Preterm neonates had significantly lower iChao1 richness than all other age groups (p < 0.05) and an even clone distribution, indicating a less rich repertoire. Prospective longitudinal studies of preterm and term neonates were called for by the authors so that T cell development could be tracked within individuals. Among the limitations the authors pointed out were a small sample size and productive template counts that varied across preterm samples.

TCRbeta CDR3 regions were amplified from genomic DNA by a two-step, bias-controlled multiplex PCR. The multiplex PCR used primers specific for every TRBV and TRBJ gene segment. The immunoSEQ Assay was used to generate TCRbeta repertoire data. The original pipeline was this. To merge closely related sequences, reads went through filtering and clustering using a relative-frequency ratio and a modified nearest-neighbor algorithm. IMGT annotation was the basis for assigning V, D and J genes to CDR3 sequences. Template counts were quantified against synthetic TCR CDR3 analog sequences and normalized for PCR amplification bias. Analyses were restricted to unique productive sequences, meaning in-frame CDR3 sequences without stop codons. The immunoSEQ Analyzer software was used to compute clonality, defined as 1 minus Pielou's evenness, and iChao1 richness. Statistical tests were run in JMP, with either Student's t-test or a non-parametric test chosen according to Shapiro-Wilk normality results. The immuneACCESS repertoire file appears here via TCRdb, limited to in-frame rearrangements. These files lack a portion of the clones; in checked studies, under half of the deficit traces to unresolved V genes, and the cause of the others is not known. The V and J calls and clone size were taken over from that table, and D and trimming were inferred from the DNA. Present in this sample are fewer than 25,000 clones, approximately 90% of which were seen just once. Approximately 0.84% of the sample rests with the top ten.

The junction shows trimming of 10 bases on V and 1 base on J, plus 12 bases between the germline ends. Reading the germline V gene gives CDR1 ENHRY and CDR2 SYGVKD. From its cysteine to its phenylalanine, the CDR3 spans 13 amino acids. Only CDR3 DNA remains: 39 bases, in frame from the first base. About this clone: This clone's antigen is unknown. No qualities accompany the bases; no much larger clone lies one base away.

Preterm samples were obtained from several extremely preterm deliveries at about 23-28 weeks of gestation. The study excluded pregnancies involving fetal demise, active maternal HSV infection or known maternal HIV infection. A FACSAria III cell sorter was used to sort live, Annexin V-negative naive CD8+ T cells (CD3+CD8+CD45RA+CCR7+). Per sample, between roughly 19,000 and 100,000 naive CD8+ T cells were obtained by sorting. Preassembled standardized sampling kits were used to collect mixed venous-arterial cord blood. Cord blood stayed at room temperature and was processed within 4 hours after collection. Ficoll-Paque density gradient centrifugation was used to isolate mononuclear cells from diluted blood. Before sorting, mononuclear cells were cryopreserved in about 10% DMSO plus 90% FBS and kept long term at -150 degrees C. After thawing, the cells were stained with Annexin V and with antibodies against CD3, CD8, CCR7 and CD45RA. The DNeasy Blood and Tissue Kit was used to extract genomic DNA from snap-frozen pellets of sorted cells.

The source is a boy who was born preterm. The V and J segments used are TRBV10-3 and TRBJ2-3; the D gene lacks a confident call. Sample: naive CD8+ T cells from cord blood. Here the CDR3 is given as CATIMTGTDTQYF. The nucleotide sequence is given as TGTGCCACCATAATGACGGGCACAGATACGCAGTATTTT.